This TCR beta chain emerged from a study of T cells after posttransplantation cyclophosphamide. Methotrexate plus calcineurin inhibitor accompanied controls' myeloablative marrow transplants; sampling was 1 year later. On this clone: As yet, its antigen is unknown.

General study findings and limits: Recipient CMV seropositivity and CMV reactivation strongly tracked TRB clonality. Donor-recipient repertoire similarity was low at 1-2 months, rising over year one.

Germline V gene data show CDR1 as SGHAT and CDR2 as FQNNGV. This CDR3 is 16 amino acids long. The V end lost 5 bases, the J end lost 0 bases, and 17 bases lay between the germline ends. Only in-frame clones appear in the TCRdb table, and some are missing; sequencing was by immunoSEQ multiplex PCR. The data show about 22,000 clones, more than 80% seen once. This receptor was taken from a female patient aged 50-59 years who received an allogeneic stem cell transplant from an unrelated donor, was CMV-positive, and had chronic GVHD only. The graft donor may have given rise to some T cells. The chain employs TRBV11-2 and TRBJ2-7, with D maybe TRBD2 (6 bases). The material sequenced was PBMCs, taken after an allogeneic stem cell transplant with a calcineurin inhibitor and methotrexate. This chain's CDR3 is CASSPYLARSSYEQYF. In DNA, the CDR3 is TGTGCCAGCAGCCCCTACCTAGCGCGAAGCTCCTACGAGCAGTACTTC.